This TCR beta chain emerged from a study of blood T cell repertoires in COVID-19. Study summary: COVID-19 samples collected from the United States, Italy and Spain covered acute and convalescent phases. The analysed material was cDNA or gDNA that came from T cells, B-cell-depleted T cells, or PBMCs.

The protocol was immunoSEQ multiplex PCR, while the TCRdb copy is restricted to in-frame clones and leaves out a portion. The repertoire holds some 290,000 clones, with approximately 90% as singletons. Grouping used clinical history reported by participants in a survey and questionnaire. Shortly before study entry, within 2 weeks, exposed participants had met a COVID-19 case. Trimming pared 8 bases from V and 7 bases from J, leaving 21 bases between. This CDR3 spans 15 amino acids. CDR1 and CDR2 from the germline V gene are SGHTA and FQGTGA. The chain combines TRBV7-3 with TRBJ2-1; TRBD1 might be the D (5 bases). The origin of this receptor is a woman in her twenties or thirties who had been exposed to COVID-19. Sequenced: PBMCs or T cells enriched from blood (not recorded which). CDR3 sequence: CASSLTALNLNEQFF. The CDR3 DNA reads as TGTGCCAGCTCCCTGACAGCCCTAAACCTTAATGAGCAGTTCTTC.